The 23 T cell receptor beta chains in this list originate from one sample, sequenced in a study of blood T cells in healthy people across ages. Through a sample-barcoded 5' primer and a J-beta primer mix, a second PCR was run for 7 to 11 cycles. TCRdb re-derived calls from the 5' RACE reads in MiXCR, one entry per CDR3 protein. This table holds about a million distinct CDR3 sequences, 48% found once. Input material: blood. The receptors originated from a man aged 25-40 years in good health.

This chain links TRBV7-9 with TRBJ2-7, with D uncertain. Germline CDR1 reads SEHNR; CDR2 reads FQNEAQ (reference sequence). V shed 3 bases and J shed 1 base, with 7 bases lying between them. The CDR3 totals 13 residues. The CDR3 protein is CASSFEISYEQYF. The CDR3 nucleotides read TGTGCCAGCAGCTTTGAGATATCCTACGAGCAGTACTTC.

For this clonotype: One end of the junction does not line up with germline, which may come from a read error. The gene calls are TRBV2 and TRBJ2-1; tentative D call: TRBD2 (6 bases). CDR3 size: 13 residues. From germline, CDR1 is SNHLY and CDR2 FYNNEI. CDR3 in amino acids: CASSERLVNERFF. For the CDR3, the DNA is TGTGCCAGCAGTGAAAGACTAGTGAATGAGCGGTTCTTC.

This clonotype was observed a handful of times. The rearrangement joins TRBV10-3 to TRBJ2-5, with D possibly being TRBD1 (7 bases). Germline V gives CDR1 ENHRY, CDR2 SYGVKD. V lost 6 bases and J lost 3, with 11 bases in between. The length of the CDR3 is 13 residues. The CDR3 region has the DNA TGTGCCATCAGGGAGGGGGCCAAAGAGACCCAGTACTTC. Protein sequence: CAIREGAKETQYF.

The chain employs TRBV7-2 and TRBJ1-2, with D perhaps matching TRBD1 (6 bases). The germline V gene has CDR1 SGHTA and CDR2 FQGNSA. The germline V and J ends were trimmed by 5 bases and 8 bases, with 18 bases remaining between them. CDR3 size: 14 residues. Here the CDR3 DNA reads TGTGCCAGCAGCGCAGACGCACAGGGATCGGGCTACACCTTC. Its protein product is CASSADAQGSGYTF.

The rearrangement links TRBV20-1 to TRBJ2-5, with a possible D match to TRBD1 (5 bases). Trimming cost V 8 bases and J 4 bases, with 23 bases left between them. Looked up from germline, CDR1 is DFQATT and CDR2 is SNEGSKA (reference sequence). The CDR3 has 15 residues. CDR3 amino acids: CSIHRGQGNGETQYF. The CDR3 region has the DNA TGCAGTATTCATCGTGGGCAGGGCAACGGAGAGACCCAGTACTTC.

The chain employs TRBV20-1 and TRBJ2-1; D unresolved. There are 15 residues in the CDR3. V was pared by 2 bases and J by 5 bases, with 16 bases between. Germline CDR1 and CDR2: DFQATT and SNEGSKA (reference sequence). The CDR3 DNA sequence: TGCAGTGCTAGAAAGGTCGGGCTACTCGACAATGAGCAGTTCTTC. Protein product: CSARKVGLLDNEQFF.

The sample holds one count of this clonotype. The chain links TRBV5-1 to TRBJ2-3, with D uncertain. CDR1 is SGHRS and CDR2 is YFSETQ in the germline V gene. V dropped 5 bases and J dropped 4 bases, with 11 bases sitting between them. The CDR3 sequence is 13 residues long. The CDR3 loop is CASRRSRSDTQYF. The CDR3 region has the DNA TGCGCCAGCAGGAGGTCCCGGTCAGATACGCAGTATTTT.

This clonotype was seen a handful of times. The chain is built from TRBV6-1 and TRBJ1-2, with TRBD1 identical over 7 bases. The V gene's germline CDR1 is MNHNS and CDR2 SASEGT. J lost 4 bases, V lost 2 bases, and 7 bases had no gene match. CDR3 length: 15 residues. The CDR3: CASSEPRGMIYGYTF. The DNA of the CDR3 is TGTGCCAGCAGTGAACCCAGGGGGATGATCTATGGCTACACCTTC.

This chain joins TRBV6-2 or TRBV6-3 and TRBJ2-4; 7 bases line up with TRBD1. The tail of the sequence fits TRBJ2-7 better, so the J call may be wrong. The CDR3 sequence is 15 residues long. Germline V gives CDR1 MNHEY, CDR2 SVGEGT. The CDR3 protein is CASSSSGTAPYEQYF. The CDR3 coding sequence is TGTGCCAGCAGTTCTTCCGGGACAGCGCCCTACGAGCAGTACTTC.

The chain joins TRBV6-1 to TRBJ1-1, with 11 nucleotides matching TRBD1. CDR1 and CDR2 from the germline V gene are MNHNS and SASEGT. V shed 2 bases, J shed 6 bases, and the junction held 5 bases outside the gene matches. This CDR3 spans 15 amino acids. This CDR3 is CASSEPGQGVSEAFF. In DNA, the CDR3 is TGTGCCAGCAGTGAACCGGGACAGGGGGTTTCTGAAGCTTTCTTT.

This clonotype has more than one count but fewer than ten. This chain's CDR3 is CASSQPQGGDEDTQYF. In nucleotides, the CDR3 is TGTGCCAGCAGCCAGCCCCAGGGGGGCGACGAAGATACGCAGTATTTT. The chain is built from TRBV4-2 and TRBJ2-3; D may be TRBD1 (7 bases). Germline V gene sequence: CDR1 LGHNA, CDR2 YNFKEQ. V was trimmed by 3 bases and J by 5 bases, leaving 18 bases between them. The CDR3 consists of 16 residues.

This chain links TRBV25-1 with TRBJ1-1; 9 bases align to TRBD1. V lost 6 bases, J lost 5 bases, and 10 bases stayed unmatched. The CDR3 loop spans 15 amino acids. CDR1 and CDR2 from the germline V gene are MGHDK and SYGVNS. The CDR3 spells CASSRDRVSGTEAFF. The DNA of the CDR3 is TGTGCCAGCAGCCGGGACAGGGTCTCAGGGACTGAAGCTTTCTTT.

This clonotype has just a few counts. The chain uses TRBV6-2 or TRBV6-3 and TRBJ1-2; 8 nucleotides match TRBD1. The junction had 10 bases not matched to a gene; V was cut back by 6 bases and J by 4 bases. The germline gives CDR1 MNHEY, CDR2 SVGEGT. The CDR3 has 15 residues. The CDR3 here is CASRKTGTGGYGYTF. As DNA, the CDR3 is TGTGCCAGCAGAAAAACCGGGACAGGAGGCTATGGCTACACCTTC.

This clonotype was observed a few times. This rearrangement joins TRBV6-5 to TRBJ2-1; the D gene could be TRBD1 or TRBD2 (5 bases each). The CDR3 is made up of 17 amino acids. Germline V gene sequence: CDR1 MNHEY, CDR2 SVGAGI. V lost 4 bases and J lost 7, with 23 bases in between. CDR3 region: CASSSTTTPGHKNEQFF. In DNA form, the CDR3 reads TGTGCCAGCAGTTCGACGACGACCCCGGGGCACAAGAATGAGCAGTTCTTC.

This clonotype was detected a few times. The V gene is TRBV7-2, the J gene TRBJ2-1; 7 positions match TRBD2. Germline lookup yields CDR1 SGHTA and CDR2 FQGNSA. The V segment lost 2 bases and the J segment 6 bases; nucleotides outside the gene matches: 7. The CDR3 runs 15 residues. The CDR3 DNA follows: TGTGCCAGCAGCTTACTAGCGGCATATATCAATGAGCAGTTCTTC. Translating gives CASSLLAAYINEQFF. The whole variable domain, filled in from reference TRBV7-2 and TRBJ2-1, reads GAGVSQSPSNKVTEKGKDVELRCDPISGHTALYWYRQSLGQGLEFLIYFQGNSAPDKSGLPSDRFSAERTGGSVSTLTIQRTQQEDSAVYLCASSLLAAYINEQFFGPGTRLTVL.

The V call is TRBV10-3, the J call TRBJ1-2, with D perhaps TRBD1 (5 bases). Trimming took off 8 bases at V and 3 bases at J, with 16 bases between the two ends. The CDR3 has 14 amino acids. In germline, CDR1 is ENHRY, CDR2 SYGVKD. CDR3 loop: CAIGSMQGDYGYTF. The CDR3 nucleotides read TGTGCCATCGGCAGTATGCAGGGAGACTATGGCTACACCTTC.

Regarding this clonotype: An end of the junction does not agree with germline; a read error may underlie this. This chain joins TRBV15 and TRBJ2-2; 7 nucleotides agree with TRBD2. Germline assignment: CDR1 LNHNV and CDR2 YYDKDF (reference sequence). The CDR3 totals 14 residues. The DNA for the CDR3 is TGTGCCACCAGCAGTGGACTAGTCCCCGGGAAGCTGTTTTTT. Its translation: CATSSGLVPGKLFF.

CDR3 loop: CASSYSIPGVADTQYF. Here the CDR3 DNA reads TGTGCCAGCAGTTATAGTATCCCCGGCGTCGCAGATACGCAGTATTTT. The rearrangement links TRBV6-5 to TRBJ2-3, with unresolved D. Germline CDR1 MNHEY, CDR2 SVGAGI. This CDR3 has 16 amino acids. The V gene lost 3 bases and the J gene lost 4 bases, with 17 bases spanning the gap.

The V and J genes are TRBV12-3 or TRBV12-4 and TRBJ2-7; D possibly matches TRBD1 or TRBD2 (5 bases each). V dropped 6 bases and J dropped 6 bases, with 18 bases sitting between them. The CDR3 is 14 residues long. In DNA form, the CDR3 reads TGTGCCAGCAGGGGACGGGGAAGCTTTCCCGAGCAGTACTTC. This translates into CASRGRGSFPEQYF.

The CDR3 DNA follows: TGTGCCAGCAGTCAACAGGGGGCTTCCGGGGAGCTGTTTTTT. Its protein product is CASSQQGASGELFF. V is TRBV6-5 and J is TRBJ2-2; 9 bases line up with TRBD1. The germline gives CDR1 MNHEY, CDR2 SVGAGI. The length of the CDR3 is 14 residues. Losses at the gene ends were 5 bases for V and 6 bases for J; bases not matched to a gene: 4.

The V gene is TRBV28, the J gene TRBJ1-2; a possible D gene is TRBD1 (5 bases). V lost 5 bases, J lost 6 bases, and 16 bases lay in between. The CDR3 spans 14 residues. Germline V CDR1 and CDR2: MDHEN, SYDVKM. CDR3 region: CASSPNLRGHGYTF. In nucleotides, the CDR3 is TGTGCCAGCAGTCCAAACCTCCGGGGCCATGGCTACACCTTC.

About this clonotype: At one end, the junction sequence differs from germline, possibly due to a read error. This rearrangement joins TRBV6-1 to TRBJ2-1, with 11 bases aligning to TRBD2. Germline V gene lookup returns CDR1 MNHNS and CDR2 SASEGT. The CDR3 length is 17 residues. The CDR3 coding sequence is TGTGCCAGCAGCGAAGAGAGACTAGCGGGGTCATACAATGAGCAGTTCTTC. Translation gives CASSEERLAGSYNEQFF.

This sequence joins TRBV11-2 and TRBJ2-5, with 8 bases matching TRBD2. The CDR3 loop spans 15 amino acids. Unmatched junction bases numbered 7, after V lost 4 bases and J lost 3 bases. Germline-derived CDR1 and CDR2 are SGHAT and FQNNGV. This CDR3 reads CASSSTGTREETQYF. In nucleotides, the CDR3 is TGTGCCAGCAGCTCAACCGGGACTAGAGAAGAGACCCAGTACTTC. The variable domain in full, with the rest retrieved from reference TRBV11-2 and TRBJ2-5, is EAGVAQSPRYKIIEKRQSVAFWCNPISGHATLYWYQQILGQGPKLLIQFQNNGVVDDSQLPKDRFSAERLKGVDSTLKIQPAKLEDSAVYLCASSSTGTREETQYFGPGTRLLVL.